The 10 T cell receptor beta chains listed next were all sequenced from one sample in a study of OX40 agonist ivuxolimab in advanced cancers. Data came from immunoSEQ multiplex PCR; TCRdb stores just in-frame clones and leaves some out. The sample shows roughly 46,000 clones, 75% to 90% of them seen only once. The specimen was CD4+ or CD8+ T cells sorted from blood, collected in a trial of the OX40 agonist ivuxolimab. The receptors were sampled from an adult with an advanced solid tumor such as melanoma, head and neck, liver or kidney cancer.

The chain employs TRBV20-1 and TRBJ1-1; TRBD1 might be the D (5 bases). V gave up 5 bases and J gave up 6 bases, with 10 bases separating them. Germline assignment: CDR1 DFQATT and CDR2 SNEGSKA (reference sequence). The CDR3 has 11 amino acids. Written as DNA, the CDR3 is TGCAGTGCTTATGACAGCGCTGAAGCTTTCTTT. It specifies CSAYDSAEAFF.

This chain links TRBV7-3 with TRBJ2-1; D not certain. CDR3 length: 14 residues. The ends were cut back, 1 base at V and 5 bases at J, with 9 bases in the middle. Germline CDR1 is SGHTA and CDR2 is FQGTGA. CDR3 coding DNA: TGTGCCAGCAGCTTAATCGGTGGAAACAATGAGCAGTTCTTC. Amino acids: CASSLIGGNNEQFF.

The chain recombines TRBV30 with TRBJ2-5; 7 nucleotides align to TRBD1. The J call is doubtful: the DNA matches TRBJ2-7 better. The germline CDR1 and CDR2 sequences are GTSNPN and SVGIG (reference sequence). CDR3 length equals 11 residues. The CDR3 nucleotides are TGTGCCTGGGGGGACAGCTACGAGCAGTACTTC. This encodes CAWGDSYEQYF.

The rearrangement links TRBV5-5 to TRBJ2-7; D possibly uses TRBD1 or TRBD2 (6 bases each). CDR3 size: 15 residues. CDR1 and CDR2 (germline): SGHKS, YYEKEE (reference sequence). V was shortened by 3 bases and J by 5 bases, with 18 bases between the two germline ends. As DNA, the CDR3 is TGTGCCAGCAGCTCGGAGGGACAAGGGGTCCACGAGCAGTACTTC. Residues: CASSSEGQGVHEQYF.

The genes are TRBV7-9 and TRBJ2-7, with D possibly TRBD2 on 6 matching bases. In germline, CDR1 is SEHNR, CDR2 FQNEAQ (reference sequence). V gave up 1 base and J gave up 2 bases, with 9 bases separating them. CDR3 length: 14 amino acids. CDR3 DNA sequence: TGTGCCAGCAGCTTAGATTCTAGCGCCTACGAGCAGTACTTC. It yields the protein CASSLDSSAYEQYF.

The chain links TRBV7-6 to TRBJ2-2; TRBD2 matches at 13 bases. Germline CDR1 SGHVS, CDR2 FNYEAQ. The V and J ends lost 5 bases and 2 bases, in that order; junction bases with no gene match: 5. The CDR3 extends over 17 amino acids. The CDR3 is CASSGGTSGANTGELFF. CDR3 coding DNA: TGTGCCAGCAGCGGCGGGACTAGCGGGGCTAACACCGGGGAGCTGTTTTTT.

The chain employs TRBV4-1 and TRBJ2-1; the match to TRBD2 covers 7 bases. The length of the CDR3 is 17 residues. Germline V lookup: CDR1 MGHRA, CDR2 YSYEKL. Losses at the gene ends were 0 bases for V and 2 bases for J; bases not matched to a gene: 7. The CDR3 DNA reads as TGCGCCAGCAGCCAAGATGTGCCTAGCGGAGCCTACAATGAGCAGTTCTTC. Amino acid sequence: CASSQDVPSGAYNEQFF.

This clone was detected only once. The J gene is TRBJ2-6, the V gene TRBV9, with D possibly being TRBD1 (6 bases). CDR3 length: 16 amino acids. Trimming stripped 5 bases from V and 4 bases from J, with 16 bases between. The germline V gene encodes CDR1 SGDLS and CDR2 YYNGEE. In DNA form, the CDR3 reads TGTGCCAGCAGAGATTCCACAGGGCCCGGGGCCAACGTCCTGACTTTC. It translates to CASRDSTGPGANVLTF. The variable domain in full, completed from reference TRBV9 and TRBJ2-6, reads DSGVTQTPKHLITATGQRVTLRCSPRSGDLSVYWYQQSLDQGLQFLIQYYNGEERAKGNILERFSAQQFPDLHSELNLSSLELGDSALYFCASRDSTGPGANVLTFGAGSRLTVL.

This clone was recorded at least ten times. V gene TRBV28 combines with J gene TRBJ1-6; D might be TRBD1 (5 bases). CDR1 and CDR2 (germline): MDHEN, SYDVKM. This CDR3 contains 14 residues. V was pared by 1 base and J by 10 bases, with 11 bases between. In nucleotides, the CDR3 is TGTGCCAGCAGTTTATCCAGGGAGGCCTCACCCCTCCACTTT. Amino acid sequence: CASSLSREASPLHF.

V gene TRBV19 combines with J gene TRBJ1-5; D is unresolved. V was shortened by 3 bases and J by 3 bases, with 12 bases between the two germline ends. The CDR3 has 15 amino acids. The V gene's germline CDR1 is LNHDA and CDR2 SQIVND (reference sequence). Here the CDR3 reads CASSMVSYANQPQHF. The DNA of the CDR3 is TGTGCCAGTAGTATGGTGTCCTACGCCAATCAGCCCCAGCATTTT.